What follows are 23 T cell receptor beta chains derived from one specimen sequenced in a study of blood T cells in healthy people across ages. Then a second PCR, running about 6 to 11 cycles, was carried out with a sample-barcoded 5' primer and a J-beta primer mix. MiXCR, applied by TCRdb to the 5' RACE reads, yields one record per CDR3 protein. The table records approximately 360,000 distinct CDR3 sequences, more than 45% of them present only once. Sequenced sample: blood. These receptors were collected from a man in his 60s in good health.

CDR3 DNA sequence: TGTGCCAGCAGCTTAGTTTCGCAGGGCGAGCAGTACTTC. Residues: CASSLVSQGEQYF. The rearrangement uses TRBV7-8 and TRBJ2-7, with D perhaps matching TRBD1 (5 bases). The V end lost 1 base, the J end lost 6 bases, and 10 bases lay between the germline ends. The length of the CDR3 is 13 residues. Germline lookup yields CDR1 SGHVS and CDR2 FQNEAQ.

This clonotype was recorded many times. This chain uses TRBV5-4 with TRBJ2-2, with TRBD1 identical over 8 bases. Trimming cost V 4 bases and J 6 bases; bases outside gene matches: 5. Germline V lookup: CDR1 SGHNT, CDR2 YYREEE (reference sequence). The CDR3 is 14 residues long. For the CDR3, the DNA is TGTGCCAGCAGCCCGGACAGGGTGTCCGGGGAGCTGTTTTTT. Encoded protein: CASSPDRVSGELFF.

The chain joins TRBV28 to TRBJ2-3; 7 bases align to TRBD2. V dropped 2 bases and J dropped 1; count of bases not matched to a gene: 9. The CDR3 is made up of 17 amino acids. Germline-derived CDR1 and CDR2 are MDHEN and SYDVKM. The CDR3 sequence is CASSLGTRRERTDTQYF. The CDR3 region has the DNA TGTGCCAGCAGTTTAGGGACCCGGCGGGAGCGCACAGATACGCAGTATTTT.

This clonotype appeared a few times. This rearrangement joins TRBV4-2 to TRBJ2-3, with D possibly TRBD2 on 5 matching bases. From germline, CDR1 is LGHNA and CDR2 YNFKEQ. This CDR3 region has 15 residues. V was cut by 1 base and J by 1 base, with 9 bases left in between. The CDR3 is CASSQGGEGTDTQYF. The CDR3 DNA reads TGTGCCAGCAGCCAAGGGGGAGAGGGCACAGATACGCAGTATTTT.

This clonotype appeared once. This chain uses TRBV10-1 with TRBJ2-3, with D unclear. The V gene lost 2 bases and the J gene lost 4 bases, with 7 bases spanning the gap. The germline V gene encodes CDR1 WNHNN and CDR2 SYGVQD (reference sequence). This CDR3 contains 13 residues. This CDR3 reads CASSEAGADTQYF. As DNA, the CDR3 is TGCGCCAGCAGTGAGGCCGGCGCAGATACGCAGTATTTT.

This clonotype was counted many times. This chain uses TRBV29-1 with TRBJ2-1, with D possibly TRBD1 on 5 matching bases. This CDR3 has 14 residues. Germline V gene lookup returns CDR1 SQVTM and CDR2 ANQGSEA. The germline V and J ends were trimmed by 5 bases and 4 bases, with 15 bases remaining between them. CDR3 in DNA: TGCAGCGTTACGACAGCTGTGTCATACAATGAGCAGTTCTTC. The encoded protein is CSVTTAVSYNEQFF.

The CDR3 DNA is TGTGCCAGCAGCCCAAGAGGGGGTATAAACACTGAAGCTTTCTTT. It is translated as CASSPRGGINTEAFF. The chain links TRBV7-9 to TRBJ1-1; maybe TRBD1 (6 bases). This CDR3 comprises 15 residues. Trimming left V 5 bases short and J 2 bases short, with 15 bases between. CDR1 and CDR2 from the germline V gene are SEHNR and FQNEAQ (reference sequence).

A few counts support this clonotype. J is TRBJ2-1 and V is TRBV5-1; 7 nucleotides match TRBD2. The CDR3 spans 13 residues. With V trimmed by 4 bases and J by 8 bases, 6 bases remained unmatched. Germline values: CDR1 SGHRS, CDR2 YFSETQ. As DNA, the CDR3 is TGCGCCAGCAGCCGCGGGAGCGGCGATGAGCAGTTCTTC. Its translation: CASSRGSGDEQFF.

The table lists this clonotype with a count of one. The chain carries TRBV6-4 and TRBJ1-1; D gene unclear. V lost 2 bases and J lost 4, with 14 bases in between. This CDR3 has 15 residues. Germline CDR1 is MRHNA and CDR2 is SNTAGT. CDR3 residues: CASSDRLGISTEAFF. The CDR3 DNA is TGTGCCAGCAGTGACCGTCTGGGTATAAGCACTGAAGCTTTCTTT.

This clonotype has a handful of counts. V gene TRBV20-1 combines with J gene TRBJ1-4; D is unresolved. This CDR3 contains 14 residues. Trimming left V 3 bases short and J 7 bases short, with 15 bases between. CDR1 and CDR2 from the germline V gene are DFQATT and SNEGSKA (reference sequence). In nucleotides, the CDR3 is TGCAGTGCTAGTCCCGGAGGCAGGAGTGAAAAACTGTTTTTT. It encodes CSASPGGRSEKLFF.

The chain links TRBV10-3 to TRBJ1-1, with D perhaps TRBD1 (5 bases). V lost 6 bases, J lost 7 bases, and 12 bases lay in between. CDR3 size: 12 residues. Germline V CDR1 and CDR2: ENHRY, SYGVKD. DNA for the CDR3: TGTGCCATCAGCGTCGGGGGTAATGAAGCTTTCTTT. Protein product: CAISVGGNEAFF.

V usage is TRBV7-9 and J usage is TRBJ2-7; D is uncertain. Per germline, CDR1 SEHNR and CDR2 FQNEAQ (reference sequence). Deletions cut 1 base from V and 6 bases from J, with 10 bases between. The length of the CDR3 is 13 residues. CDR3 residues: CASSLESDGEQYF. The DNA of the CDR3 is TGTGCCAGCAGCTTAGAGAGCGACGGCGAGCAGTACTTC.

As regards this clonotype: One junction end does not reproduce the germline sequence, and a read error may be involved. The V and J genes are TRBV5-1 and TRBJ2-1, with a possible D match to TRBD2 (7 bases). Germline V gene sequence: CDR1 SGHRS, CDR2 YFSETQ. The CDR3 loop spans 15 amino acids. Here the CDR3 reads CASSLARGGNNERFF. The CDR3 DNA sequence: TGCGCCAGCAGCTTGGCGAGGGGGGGCAATAATGAGCGGTTCTTC.

The chain joins TRBV6-5 to TRBJ1-4; D not certain. V lost 6 bases and J 7 bases, leaving 18 bases between the germline ends. Germline CDR1 reads MNHEY; CDR2 reads SVGAGI. This CDR3 contains 15 residues. CDR3 DNA sequence: TGTGCCAGCAGGGCAGGAGGGCATGTGGGTGAAAAACTGTTTTTT. Translated: CASRAGGHVGEKLFF.

The chain uses TRBV12-5 and TRBJ2-5; no reliable D call. The CDR3 covers 12 residues. V lost 5 bases and J lost 5, with 9 bases in between. Germline lookup yields CDR1 LGHNT and CDR2 FRNRAP. The CDR3 spells CASGPEVETQYF. As DNA, the CDR3 is TGTGCTAGTGGTCCAGAGGTGGAGACCCAGTACTTC.

The CDR3 bases are TGCAGTGCTAGGGAGGAGGCTGTGCAGTACTTC. It specifies CSAREEAVQYF. The chain is built from TRBV20-1 and TRBJ2-7; a possible D gene is TRBD2 (5 bases). Germline lookup yields CDR1 DFQATT and CDR2 SNEGSKA (reference sequence). The V end was cut by 3 bases, the J end by 9 bases, with 12 bases between. The CDR3 has 11 amino acids.

The rearrangement links TRBV12-3 or TRBV12-4 to TRBJ1-1; D is ambiguous. The CDR3 length is 11 residues. Trimming shortened V by 6 bases and J by 5 bases, and 7 bases separated the two germline ends. CDR3 protein: CASRPRTEAFF. Here the CDR3 DNA reads TGTGCCAGCAGGCCACGGACTGAAGCTTTCTTT.

V usage is TRBV3-1 and J usage is TRBJ1-6, with D perhaps matching TRBD1 (5 bases). The length of the CDR3 is 16 residues. Germline V lookup: CDR1 LGHDT, CDR2 YNNKEL (reference sequence). V dropped 4 bases and J dropped 2 bases, with 12 bases sitting between them. The CDR3, as DNA: TGTGCCAGCAGCCCGAGGGGAGGCGCCTATAATTCACCCCTCCACTTT. It yields the protein CASSPRGGAYNSPLHF.

V gene TRBV12-3 or TRBV12-4 combines with J gene TRBJ2-1; 10 positions match TRBD2. The length of the CDR3 is 15 residues. With 4 bases clipped from V and 9 bases from J, the junction kept 9 bases outside the gene matches. The CDR3 region is CASSSQRGGLGEQFF. The CDR3 nucleotides read TGTGCCAGCAGTTCCCAGCGGGGGGGCTTGGGTGAGCAGTTCTTC.

The chain combines TRBV3-1 with TRBJ2-5, with TRBD1 identical over 9 bases. Matching the DNA end better, TRBJ2-7 makes the J call doubtful. The CDR3 spans 15 residues. CDR1 LGHDT and CDR2 YNNKEL come from the germline V gene (reference sequence). The CDR3 region has the DNA TGTGCCAGCAGCCAAGGGACAGGGGAAAATTACGAGCAGTACTTC. As protein: CASSQGTGENYEQYF.

This clonotype occurred a few times. V is TRBV7-2 and J is TRBJ2-4; possibly TRBD2 for D (5 bases). The J call could be wrong; TRBJ2-5 is a better fit for the DNA end. The CDR3 loop spans 15 amino acids. Germline CDR1 and CDR2: SGHTA and FQGNSA. The CDR3 DNA reads TGTGCCAGCAGCTTAGGTCCGCGGGCTGGAGAGACCCAGTACTTC. Its protein is CASSLGPRAGETQYF.

The chain couples TRBV6-2 or TRBV6-3 to TRBJ2-1, with a weak D call TRBD2 (6 bases). Germline V gene sequence: CDR1 MNHEY, CDR2 SVGEGT. V lost 6 bases to trimming and J lost 3 bases, with 18 bases between them. The CDR3 contains 16 residues. In nucleotides, the CDR3 is TGTGCCAGCAGGCCTTTAGTCGGGAGTGACTACAATGAGCAGTTCTTC. This translates into CASRPLVGSDYNEQFF.

J is TRBJ2-2 and V is TRBV5-1, with TRBD1 as a possible D gene (5 bases). Trimming took 1 base from V and 0 from J, leaving 10 bases between them. From germline, CDR1 is SGHRS and CDR2 YFSETQ. CDR3 length: 16 residues. The CDR3 loop reads CASSLTRATNTGELFF. The CDR3 nucleotides read TGCGCCAGCAGCTTGACCAGGGCCACGAACACCGGGGAGCTGTTTTTT.